Below are 27 T cell receptor beta chains sequenced from a single sample in a study of vaccination effects on CD4 cells after COVID-19. Clones were read by immunoSEQ multiplex PCR, and TCRdb kept only the in-frame ones, dropping some. The data contain 50,000 to 80,000 clones, under 80% of them singletons. Culture proceeded for nine to ten days, and CD4+ T cells were then isolated. Two-dose vaccination with either BNT162b2 or mRNA-1273 was given to the participants. No antigen has been identified for these receptors. Sequencing used CD4+ T cells from PBMCs cultured without peptide, obtained after COVID-19 vaccination. Receptors were obtained from a human donor who received a COVID-19 vaccine.

V usage is TRBV11-2 and J usage is TRBJ1-2, with a possible D match to TRBD1 (5 bases). Germline V gene lookup returns CDR1 SGHAT and CDR2 FQNNGV. Trimming took off 5 bases at V and 6 bases at J, with 16 bases between the two ends. The CDR3 spans 14 residues. The CDR3 reads CASSRFGALDGYTF. The CDR3 DNA reads TGTGCCAGCAGCCGCTTTGGGGCCCTAGATGGCTACACCTTC.

V gene TRBV4-1 combines with J gene TRBJ1-6; D gene unclear. This CDR3 contains 15 residues. Between the trimmed V and J ends, which lost 0 bases and 4 bases, there was a span of 7 bases. Germline V gene data show CDR1 as MGHRA and CDR2 as YSYEKL. The CDR3 here is CASSQDGRYNSPLHF. CDR3 nucleotide sequence: TGCGCCAGCAGCCAAGATGGGAGGTATAATTCACCCCTCCACTTT.

The sample holds a few counts of this clone. The V call is TRBV19, the J call TRBJ1-2; D uncertain. The CDR3 runs to 9 residues. V lost 7 bases and J 9 bases, leaving 6 bases between the germline ends. The germline V gene encodes CDR1 LNHDA and CDR2 SQIVND (reference sequence). The CDR3 spells CASKESYTF. In DNA, the CDR3 is TGTGCCAGTAAGGAGAGCTACACCTTC.

The chain has TRBV27 and TRBJ2-5, with a tentative D call TRBD1 (5 bases). V was shortened by 3 bases and J by 2 bases, with 10 bases between the two germline ends. The CDR3 runs to 14 residues. Germline CDR1 reads MNHEY; CDR2 reads SMNVEV (reference sequence). The CDR3 sequence: CASSFFDRQETQYF. CDR3 nucleotides: TGTGCCAGCAGTTTCTTTGACAGACAAGAGACCCAGTACTTC.

J is TRBJ1-1 and V is TRBV7-3, with D hard to call. Between the trimmed V and J ends, which lost 1 base and 0 bases, there was a span of 9 bases. The CDR3 runs 15 residues. The V gene's germline CDR1 is SGHTA and CDR2 FQGTGA. For the CDR3, the DNA is TGTGCCAGCAGCTTAAGCCCGGGGTTGAACACTGAAGCTTTCTTT. It is translated as CASSLSPGLNTEAFF.

The chain uses TRBV30 and TRBJ1-5, with D possibly matching TRBD1 (6 bases). V was cut by 7 bases and J by 3 bases, with 16 bases left in between. This CDR3 region has 14 residues. Germline assignment: CDR1 GTSNPN and CDR2 SVGIG (reference sequence). In DNA, the CDR3 is TGTGCCTCCAGGGCTACAGGGACCAATCAGCCCCAGCATTTT. Residues: CASRATGTNQPQHF.

The rearrangement uses TRBV7-7 and TRBJ2-5; TRBD1 matches 8 bases. J gave up 5 bases and V 6 bases, and 11 bases lay outside the gene matches. CDR1 is SSHAT, CDR2 FNYEAQ, per germline (reference sequence). This CDR3 is built from 15 residues. The CDR3 sequence is CASSTGQGLFETQYF. The CDR3 region has the DNA TGTGCCAGCAGTACCGGACAGGGCTTGTTCGAGACCCAGTACTTC.

V is TRBV2 and J is TRBJ2-3; 7 bases are shared with TRBD1. The CDR3 sequence is 13 residues long. CDR1 and CDR2 from the germline V gene are SNHLY and FYNNEI. Trimming took 9 bases from V and 2 from J; bases not matched to a gene: 5. CDR3 sequence reads: CARATGATDTQYF. In DNA form, the CDR3 reads TGTGCCAGGGCCACAGGGGCCACAGATACGCAGTATTTT.

The chain combines TRBV29-1 with TRBJ2-2; D possibly corresponds to TRBD2 (6 bases). The germline V gene encodes CDR1 SQVTM and CDR2 ANQGSEA. The CDR3 runs 14 residues. The CDR3 bases are TGCAGTGTCATGGGAGGCATAAACACCGGGGAGCTGTTTTTT. Protein sequence: CSVMGGINTGELFF.

CDR3 in amino acids: CASSLEGNYGYTF. DNA for the CDR3: TGCGCCAGCAGCTTGGAAGGGAACTATGGCTACACCTTC. This rearrangement joins TRBV5-1 to TRBJ1-2; D gene unclear. There are 13 residues in the CDR3. Germline CDR1 and CDR2: SGHRS and YFSETQ. Trimming removed 0 bases at V and 2 bases at J, with 5 bases between.

This clone was seen only once. The gene calls are TRBV21-1 and TRBJ2-1; no check of the table's D call, TRBD2, against the DNA was made. TRBV21-1 is a pseudogene segment. The CDR3 has 16 amino acids. CDR3 loop: CASSKEGGGHYNEQFF. Here the CDR3 DNA reads TGTGCCAGCAGCAAAGAGGGCGGGGGGCACTACAATGAGCAGTTCTTC.

The chain is built from TRBV6-5 and TRBJ1-5; D remains ambiguous. The V gene lost 4 bases and the J gene lost 4 bases, with 17 bases spanning the gap. Looked up from germline, CDR1 is MNHEY and CDR2 is SVGAGI. The CDR3 has 16 amino acids. The CDR3 region is CASSSGRSGRNQPQHF. The CDR3 nucleotides read TGTGCCAGCAGTTCCGGAAGATCGGGAAGAAATCAGCCCCAGCATTTT.

This sequence joins TRBV21-1 and TRBJ2-7; the DNA was not used to check the table's D call, TRBD2. TRBV21-1 is marked as a pseudogene. The CDR3 runs 17 residues. CDR3 protein: CASSKGTRGLTSYEQYV. CDR3 DNA sequence: TGTGCCAGCAGCAAAGGAACCAGGGGACTAACTTCCTACGAGCAGTACGTC.

CDR3 residues: CASEQGTRTNEKLFF. The CDR3 coding sequence is TGTGCCAGTGAACAGGGAACGAGGACTAATGAAAAACTGTTTTTT. The V call is TRBV7-9, the J call TRBJ1-4; D is possibly TRBD1 (6 bases). Germline-derived CDR1 and CDR2 are SEHNR and FQNEAQ (reference sequence). V lost 9 bases to trimming and J lost 2 bases, with 16 bases between them. The CDR3 is 15 amino acids.

This clone was seen a single time. The rearrangement joins TRBV24-1 to TRBJ2-3, with D possibly matching TRBD2 (5 bases). Germline loops: CDR1 KGHDR, CDR2 SFDVKD. The CDR3 loop spans 15 amino acids. Trimming shortened V by 4 bases and J by 0 bases, and 10 bases separated the two germline ends. CDR3 nucleotide sequence: TGTGCCACCAGTGAGTCCGGACTCAGCACAGATACGCAGTATTTT. Residues: CATSESGLSTDTQYF.

The rearrangement uses TRBV21-1 and TRBJ1-4; TRBD1, the table's D call, was not compared with the DNA. TRBV21-1 is a known pseudogene. This CDR3 region has 15 residues. The CDR3 DNA sequence: TGTGCCAGCAGCCCACAGGGTGACCCTAATGAAAAACTGTTTTTT. It translates to CASSPQGDPNEKLFF.

V and J are TRBV5-6 and TRBJ1-3; a possible D gene is TRBD1 (6 bases). Germline CDR1 SGHDT, CDR2 YYEEEE. CDR3 length equals 15 residues. Trimming shortened V by 4 bases and J by 0 bases, and 11 bases separated the two germline ends. CDR3 amino acids: CASSIDRSSGNTIYF. In nucleotides, the CDR3 is TGTGCCAGCAGCATAGACAGGAGCTCTGGAAACACCATATATTTT.

The chain recombines TRBV4-1 with TRBJ1-5; TRBD1 is a possible D gene (6 bases). The V gene's germline CDR1 is MGHRA and CDR2 YSYEKL. V dropped 5 bases and J dropped 4 bases, with 24 bases sitting between them. This CDR3 is built from 18 residues. This CDR3 reads CASSLQSRPGTLNQPQHF. The CDR3, as DNA: TGCGCCAGCAGCTTACAAAGCAGACCCGGGACACTTAATCAGCCCCAGCATTTT.

The chain is built from TRBV6-2 or TRBV6-3 and TRBJ2-7; D remains ambiguous. The CDR3 extends over 12 amino acids. The V and J ends lost 5 bases and 2 bases respectively, with 7 bases between them. Germline-derived CDR1 and CDR2 are MNHEY and SVGEGT. CDR3 loop: CASSPRAYEQYV. The CDR3 nucleotides are TGTGCCAGCAGTCCAAGAGCCTACGAGCAGTACGTC.

This clone came up a few times. The chain carries TRBV5-1 and TRBJ1-1, with 8 bases aligning to TRBD1. This CDR3 is 16 amino acids long. From germline, CDR1 is SGHRS and CDR2 YFSETQ. J lost 5 bases, V lost 1 base, and 10 bases had no gene match. The chain's CDR3 is CASSLLPETGGTEAFF. The CDR3 nucleotides are TGCGCCAGCAGCTTGCTCCCGGAAACAGGGGGGACTGAAGCTTTCTTT.

The J gene is TRBJ1-6, the V gene TRBV2; D is ambiguous. CDR1 SNHLY and CDR2 FYNNEI come from the germline V gene. CDR3 size: 12 residues. Trimming pared 6 bases from V and 10 bases from J, leaving 10 bases between. The CDR3 here is CASRVRGSPLHF. Here the CDR3 DNA reads TGTGCCAGCAGAGTAAGAGGGTCACCCCTCCACTTT.

This chain uses TRBV28 with TRBJ1-1, with a possible D match to TRBD1 (5 bases). Between the trimmed V and J ends, which lost 1 base and 6 bases, there was a span of 9 bases. Germline CDR1 and CDR2: MDHEN and SYDVKM. The CDR3 is made up of 13 amino acids. As DNA, the CDR3 is TGTGCCAGCAGTTTATCGGGGGGACCTGAAGCTTTCTTT. Amino acids: CASSLSGGPEAFF.

The genes are TRBV6-6 and TRBJ2-5; TRBD1 is a possible D gene (6 bases). The germline V gene encodes CDR1 MNHNY and CDR2 SVGAGI (reference sequence). Trimming took 0 bases from V and 5 from J, leaving 10 bases between them. CDR3 length: 14 amino acids. CDR3 sequence: CASSYSTGIETQYF. The CDR3 DNA sequence: TGTGCCAGCAGTTACTCCACAGGGATTGAGACCCAGTACTTC.

The chain is built from TRBV29-1 and TRBJ2-5; 8 bases agree with TRBD2. The CDR3 consists of 14 residues. The germline V gene encodes CDR1 SQVTM and CDR2 ANQGSEA. The junction had 11 bases not matched to a gene; V was cut back by 6 bases and J by 5 bases. The CDR3 reads CSVAYGGAGETQYF. The DNA of the CDR3 is TGCAGCGTAGCGTACGGGGGGGCCGGGGAGACCCAGTACTTC.

This chain links TRBV30 with TRBJ1-1; D gene unclear. The CDR3 is 13 residues long. Germline assignment: CDR1 GTSNPN and CDR2 SVGIG (reference sequence). Between the trimmed V and J ends, which lost 4 bases and 1 base, there was a span of 10 bases. CDR3 DNA sequence: TGTGCCTGGAATAGGGTTGGGAACACTGAAGCTTTCTTT. Residues: CAWNRVGNTEAFF.

This clone has only one observation. The genes are TRBV18 and TRBJ2-7; 7 nucleotides line up with TRBD1. Germline V gene lookup returns CDR1 KGHSH and CDR2 LQKENI. V trimming: 3 bases; J trimming: 6 bases; junction bases outside the gene matches: 5. There are 13 residues in the CDR3. CDR3 protein: CASSPTDRAEQYV. As DNA, the CDR3 is TGTGCCAGCTCACCGACAGACAGGGCCGAGCAGTACGTC.

DNA for the CDR3: TGTGCCAGCAGTTACTTGGACAGGGGTTATGAAAAACTGTTTTTT. It codes for CASSYLDRGYEKLFF. The V call is TRBV5-6, the J call TRBJ1-4; the match to TRBD1 covers 9 bases. Germline V gives CDR1 SGHDT, CDR2 YYEEEE. The CDR3 is 15 residues long. The junction had 8 bases not matched to a gene; V was cut back by 5 bases and J by 6 bases.